These 25 T cell receptor beta chains were all obtained from the same sample, sequenced in a study of blood T cell repertoires in COVID-19. Profiled with immunoSEQ multiplex PCR; TCRdb holds only in-frame clones, not every one. The sample records over 250,000 clones, around 86% being singletons. The sequenced sample consisted of peripheral blood. These receptor sequences come from a man in his forties or fifties with acute or convalescent COVID-19.

The chain links TRBV10-1 to TRBJ2-2, with D maybe TRBD2 (6 bases). CDR3 length equals 14 residues. Germline V gene lookup returns CDR1 WNHNN and CDR2 SYGVQD (reference sequence). The V gene lost 2 bases and the J gene lost 5 bases, with 9 bases spanning the gap. In nucleotides, the CDR3 is TGCGCCAGCAGTGAGCGACTAGATACCGGGGAGCTGTTTTTT. Translation: CASSERLDTGELFF.

The chain is built from TRBV30 and TRBJ1-2; perhaps TRBD1 as D (5 bases). The V gene's germline CDR1 is GTSNPN and CDR2 SVGIG (reference sequence). The CDR3 length is 12 residues. The V gene lost 8 bases and the J gene lost 8 bases, with 18 bases spanning the gap. The CDR3 here is CAHDHGAWGYTF. As DNA, the CDR3 is TGTGCCCATGATCATGGGGCCTGGGGCTACACCTTC.

This chain uses TRBV3-1 (or the pseudogene TRBV3-2) with TRBJ2-2; D is perhaps TRBD1 (6 bases). The CDR3 extends over 14 amino acids. The V end lost 3 bases, the J end lost 7 bases, and 12 bases lay between the germline ends. Germline V gene sequence: CDR1 LGHDT, CDR2 YNNKEL (reference sequence). The CDR3 DNA reads as TGTGCCAGCAGCCACTCAGGGGCTGGCGGGGAGCTGTTTTTT. Its translation: CASSHSGAGGELFF.

The V and J genes are TRBV5-1 and TRBJ1-2; TRBD1 matches at 7 bases. Germline V lookup: CDR1 SGHRS, CDR2 YFSETQ. V lost 0 bases, J lost 4 bases, and 3 bases stayed unmatched. This CDR3 region has 14 residues. In DNA, the CDR3 is TGCGCCAGCAGCTTGGAAAGGACAGGCTATGGCTACACCTTC. Translated: CASSLERTGYGYTF. The full variable domain, with the rest looked up from reference TRBV5-1 and TRBJ1-2, is KAGVTQTPRYLIKTRGQQVTLSCSPISGHRSVSWYQQTPGQGLQFLFEYFSETQRNKGNFPGRFSGRQFSNSRSEMNVSTLELGDSALYLCASSLERTGYGYTFGSGTRLTVV.

The chain recombines TRBV19 with TRBJ1-5, with D perhaps matching TRBD1 (5 bases). There are 15 residues in the CDR3. The germline V gene encodes CDR1 LNHDA and CDR2 SQIVND (reference sequence). Trimming cost V 1 base and J 5 bases, with 12 bases left between them. As DNA, the CDR3 is TGTGCCAGTAGTATAGGGGGGGGTCGGCATCAGCCCCAGCATTTT. It yields the protein CASSIGGGRHQPQHF.

This chain joins TRBV6-2 or TRBV6-3 and TRBJ1-1; tentative D call: TRBD1 (6 bases). The CDR3 sequence is 15 residues long. CDR1 and CDR2 (germline): MNHEY, SVGEGT. Between the trimmed V and J ends, which lost 0 bases and 5 bases, there was a span of 13 bases. CDR3 bases: TGTGCCAGCAGTTACTCTTATACAGGGAAAACTGAAGCTTTCTTT. Translated: CASSYSYTGKTEAFF.

This chain links TRBV6-5 with TRBJ2-3; a possible D gene is TRBD2 (5 bases). CDR1 is MNHEY and CDR2 is SVGAGI in the germline V gene. V dropped 0 bases and J dropped 3 bases, with 13 bases sitting between them. This CDR3 spans 16 amino acids. CDR3: CASSYSIRDVTDTQYF. DNA for the CDR3: TGTGCCAGCAGTTACTCGATCCGGGATGTTACAGATACGCAGTATTTT.

The V gene is TRBV11-1, the J gene TRBJ2-7; perhaps TRBD1 as D (5 bases). This CDR3 contains 14 residues. Per the germline V gene, CDR1 is SGHAT and CDR2 is FQDESV (reference sequence). V was shortened by 6 bases and J by 3 bases, with 15 bases between the two germline ends. CDR3: CASSQTDRNYEQYF. In DNA, the CDR3 is TGTGCCAGCAGTCAGACCGACAGAAACTACGAGCAGTACTTC.

This chain connects TRBV5-1 to TRBJ2-2; TRBD1 matches 8 bases. The germline V gene has CDR1 SGHRS and CDR2 YFSETQ. V lost 0 bases to trimming and J lost 6 bases; unmatched junction nucleotides: 7. The CDR3 is made up of 16 amino acids. The CDR3 spells CASSLARGRTSGELFF. The CDR3 coding sequence is TGCGCCAGCAGCTTGGCCAGGGGGCGAACCTCCGGGGAGCTGTTTTTT.

The chain is built from TRBV30 and TRBJ2-7, with 7 bases that match TRBD2. The V and J ends lost 4 bases and 3 bases, in that order; junction bases with no gene match: 9. The CDR3 is made up of 14 amino acids. Germline assignment: CDR1 GTSNPN and CDR2 SVGIG (reference sequence). CDR3 sequence reads: CAWKTLAGVYEQYF. The CDR3, as DNA: TGTGCCTGGAAAACGCTGGCGGGGGTCTACGAGCAGTACTTC.

The chain couples TRBV10-3 to TRBJ1-3; D gene uncertain. Per germline, CDR1 ENHRY and CDR2 SYGVKD. V gave up 6 bases and J gave up 6 bases, with 21 bases separating them. The CDR3 extends over 16 amino acids. The CDR3: CAIRVTGEEETNTIYF. The CDR3 region has the DNA TGTGCCATCAGGGTCACCGGGGAAGAGGAGACAAACACCATATATTTT.

The CDR3 sequence is CATSRDPGREAFF. In nucleotides, the CDR3 is TGTGCCACCAGCAGAGACCCGGGTCGGGAAGCTTTCTTT. V is TRBV15 and J is TRBJ1-1; no definite D call. Trimming shortened V by 0 bases and J by 8 bases, and 10 bases separated the two germline ends. Germline CDR1 is LNHNV and CDR2 is YYDKDF (reference sequence). This CDR3 region has 13 residues.

The chain joins TRBV5-1 to TRBJ2-5, with 10 bases fitting TRBD2. J lost 2 bases, V lost 6 bases, and 7 bases had no gene match. Germline V lookup: CDR1 SGHRS, CDR2 YFSETQ. The CDR3 totals 15 residues. The CDR3 sequence is CASTLGLAEQETQYF. CDR3 coding DNA: TGCGCCAGCACCCTTGGACTAGCGGAACAAGAGACCCAGTACTTC.

The chain combines TRBV10-2 with TRBJ1-1; 7 nucleotides align to TRBD1. The CDR3 covers 13 residues. Germline V gene data show CDR1 as WSHSY and CDR2 as SAAADI. The ends lost 6 bases at V and 6 bases at J; junction bases unmatched: 7. CDR3 coding DNA: TGCGCCAGCAGGGGAACAGGGGAGGCTGAAGCTTTCTTT. Protein sequence: CASRGTGEAEAFF.

The V call is TRBV18, the J call TRBJ1-1; 7 bases are a match to TRBD1. Losses at the gene ends were 1 base for V and 5 bases for J; bases not matched to a gene: 10. The CDR3 sequence is 16 residues long. The germline gives CDR1 KGHSH, CDR2 LQKENI. The CDR3 here is CASSPLSRQGTTEAFF. The CDR3 DNA sequence: TGTGCCAGCTCACCACTAAGTAGACAGGGCACGACTGAAGCTTTCTTT.

The J gene is TRBJ2-5, the V gene TRBV10-1, with 10 bases lining up with TRBD2. Germline values: CDR1 WNHNN, CDR2 SYGVQD (reference sequence). V shed 4 bases and J 5 bases; nucleotides not matched to a gene: 7. CDR3 size: 15 residues. The CDR3 nucleotides are TGCGCCAGCAGTGGAACAGCGGGGGGGCTGGAGACCCAGTACTTC. Amino acid sequence: CASSGTAGGLETQYF.

This clone was observed a handful of times. This chain links TRBV5-8 with TRBJ1-5; D ambiguous. Germline-derived CDR1 and CDR2 are SGHTS and YDEGEE. This CDR3 region has 12 residues. V was pared by 5 bases and J by 5 bases, with 8 bases between. The CDR3 nucleotides are TGTGCCAGCAGTGTGGACTATCAGCCCCAGCATTTT. Translation gives CASSVDYQPQHF.

This chain links TRBV12-3 or TRBV12-4 with TRBJ1-1, with 8 positions matching TRBD1. The length of the CDR3 is 13 residues. The J segment lost 3 bases and the V segment lost 6 bases, leaving 3 bases of the junction unmatched. As DNA, the CDR3 is TGTGCCAGCAGGTACAGGGGGGACACTGAAGCTTTCTTT. Its translation is CASRYRGDTEAFF.

The V call is TRBV11-3, the J call TRBJ2-3, with 10 bases lining up with TRBD2. V shed 5 bases, J shed 5 bases, and the junction held 4 bases outside the gene matches. The length of the CDR3 is 14 residues. Germline CDR1 is SGHNT and CDR2 is YENEEA. The CDR3 bases are TGTGCCAGCAGCCCCGGGACTAGCGAAGATACGCAGTATTTT. Amino acids: CASSPGTSEDTQYF.

The V call is TRBV14, the J call TRBJ1-6; unclear D gene. Germline CDR1 and CDR2: SGHDN and FVKESK. The CDR3 contains 12 residues. V shed 5 bases and J shed 6 bases, with 5 bases lying between them. Here the CDR3 reads CASSGLNSPLHF. CDR3 coding DNA: TGTGCCAGCAGCGGCCTTAATTCACCCCTCCACTTT. Variable domain in full (rest from reference TRBV14 and TRBJ1-6): EAGVTQFPSHSVIEKGQTVTLRCDPISGHDNLYWYRRVMGKEIKFLLHFVKESKQDESGMPNNRFLAERTGGTYSTLKVQPAELEDSGVYFCASSGLNSPLHFGNGTRLTVT.

V usage is TRBV19 and J usage is TRBJ2-1; 9 bases align to TRBD2. The CDR3 is 15 residues long. Germline assignment: CDR1 LNHDA and CDR2 SQIVND (reference sequence). The V segment lost 5 bases and the J segment 5 bases; nucleotides outside the gene matches: 7. CDR3 loop: CASSVGLASNNEQFF. The CDR3 bases are TGTGCCAGTAGTGTGGGACTAGCATCCAACAATGAGCAGTTCTTC. Based on the CDR3 plus reference TRBV19 and TRBJ2-1, the full variable domain is DGGITQSPKYLFRKEGQNVTLSCEQNLNHDAMYWYRQDPGQGLRLIYYSQIVNDFQKGDIAEGYSVSREKKESFPLTVTSAQKNPTAFYLCASSVGLASNNEQFFGPGTRLTVL.

The chain employs TRBV10-3 and TRBJ2-3; perhaps TRBD1 as D (5 bases). CDR1 and CDR2 from the germline V gene are ENHRY and SYGVKD. The CDR3 length is 12 residues. V was trimmed by 7 bases and J by 3 bases, leaving 8 bases between them. The CDR3 here is CAIKKGTDTQYF. CDR3 sequence (DNA): TGTGCCATCAAGAAGGGGACAGATACGCAGTATTTT.

A single count supports this clone. V usage is TRBV29-1 and J usage is TRBJ1-1; TRBD1 might be the D (5 bases). The CDR3 consists of 12 residues. V lost 4 bases and J 3 bases, leaving 9 bases between the germline ends. In germline, CDR1 is SQVTM, CDR2 ANQGSEA. Here the CDR3 reads CSVGPGDTEAFF. The DNA of the CDR3 is TGCAGCGTTGGCCCGGGGGACACTGAAGCTTTCTTT.

The chain links TRBV3-1 (or the pseudogene TRBV3-2) to TRBJ1-6; D is perhaps TRBD1 (5 bases). Trimming took 3 bases from V and 0 from J, leaving 9 bases between them. Looked up from germline, CDR1 is LGHDT and CDR2 is YNNKEL (reference sequence). CDR3 length: 16 residues. The CDR3 protein is CASSQADSSYNSPLHF. The CDR3 region has the DNA TGTGCCAGCAGCCAGGCAGACAGCTCCTATAATTCACCCCTCCACTTT.

V is TRBV3-1 (or the pseudogene TRBV3-2) and J is TRBJ1-1; 8 bases align to TRBD1. CDR1 is LGHDT, CDR2 YNNKEL, per germline (reference sequence). V shed 4 bases, J shed 1 base, and the junction held 5 bases outside the gene matches. This CDR3 is built from 15 residues. The CDR3 DNA sequence: TGTGCCAGCAGCCCCTCCGGGACAGGGAACACTGAAGCTTTCTTT. Translation: CASSPSGTGNTEAFF.